Detailed here is one TCR beta chain. This record comes from a study of blood T cell repertoires in COVID-19. Donors were grouped by their self-reported clinical history. Sequencing used immunoSEQ multiplex PCR; TCRdb keeps in-frame clones, though not all of them. This sample yields around 250,000 clones, of which 82% are seen a single time; about 15% belongs to the top ten. The V gene's germline CDR1 is MGHDK and CDR2 SYGVNS. CDR3 length equals 13 residues. V dropped 11 bases and J dropped 4 bases, with 17 bases sitting between them. The sequence was collected from a middle-aged man who had recovered from COVID-19. The chain couples TRBV25-1 to TRBJ1-1, with D possibly being TRBD1 (5 bases). The sample taken for sequencing was PBMCs or T cells enriched from blood (not recorded which). The DNA for the CDR3 is TGTGCCGCCCGGGAGAGGGGCAGCACTGAAGCTTTCTTT. This sequence encodes CAARERGSTEAFF.